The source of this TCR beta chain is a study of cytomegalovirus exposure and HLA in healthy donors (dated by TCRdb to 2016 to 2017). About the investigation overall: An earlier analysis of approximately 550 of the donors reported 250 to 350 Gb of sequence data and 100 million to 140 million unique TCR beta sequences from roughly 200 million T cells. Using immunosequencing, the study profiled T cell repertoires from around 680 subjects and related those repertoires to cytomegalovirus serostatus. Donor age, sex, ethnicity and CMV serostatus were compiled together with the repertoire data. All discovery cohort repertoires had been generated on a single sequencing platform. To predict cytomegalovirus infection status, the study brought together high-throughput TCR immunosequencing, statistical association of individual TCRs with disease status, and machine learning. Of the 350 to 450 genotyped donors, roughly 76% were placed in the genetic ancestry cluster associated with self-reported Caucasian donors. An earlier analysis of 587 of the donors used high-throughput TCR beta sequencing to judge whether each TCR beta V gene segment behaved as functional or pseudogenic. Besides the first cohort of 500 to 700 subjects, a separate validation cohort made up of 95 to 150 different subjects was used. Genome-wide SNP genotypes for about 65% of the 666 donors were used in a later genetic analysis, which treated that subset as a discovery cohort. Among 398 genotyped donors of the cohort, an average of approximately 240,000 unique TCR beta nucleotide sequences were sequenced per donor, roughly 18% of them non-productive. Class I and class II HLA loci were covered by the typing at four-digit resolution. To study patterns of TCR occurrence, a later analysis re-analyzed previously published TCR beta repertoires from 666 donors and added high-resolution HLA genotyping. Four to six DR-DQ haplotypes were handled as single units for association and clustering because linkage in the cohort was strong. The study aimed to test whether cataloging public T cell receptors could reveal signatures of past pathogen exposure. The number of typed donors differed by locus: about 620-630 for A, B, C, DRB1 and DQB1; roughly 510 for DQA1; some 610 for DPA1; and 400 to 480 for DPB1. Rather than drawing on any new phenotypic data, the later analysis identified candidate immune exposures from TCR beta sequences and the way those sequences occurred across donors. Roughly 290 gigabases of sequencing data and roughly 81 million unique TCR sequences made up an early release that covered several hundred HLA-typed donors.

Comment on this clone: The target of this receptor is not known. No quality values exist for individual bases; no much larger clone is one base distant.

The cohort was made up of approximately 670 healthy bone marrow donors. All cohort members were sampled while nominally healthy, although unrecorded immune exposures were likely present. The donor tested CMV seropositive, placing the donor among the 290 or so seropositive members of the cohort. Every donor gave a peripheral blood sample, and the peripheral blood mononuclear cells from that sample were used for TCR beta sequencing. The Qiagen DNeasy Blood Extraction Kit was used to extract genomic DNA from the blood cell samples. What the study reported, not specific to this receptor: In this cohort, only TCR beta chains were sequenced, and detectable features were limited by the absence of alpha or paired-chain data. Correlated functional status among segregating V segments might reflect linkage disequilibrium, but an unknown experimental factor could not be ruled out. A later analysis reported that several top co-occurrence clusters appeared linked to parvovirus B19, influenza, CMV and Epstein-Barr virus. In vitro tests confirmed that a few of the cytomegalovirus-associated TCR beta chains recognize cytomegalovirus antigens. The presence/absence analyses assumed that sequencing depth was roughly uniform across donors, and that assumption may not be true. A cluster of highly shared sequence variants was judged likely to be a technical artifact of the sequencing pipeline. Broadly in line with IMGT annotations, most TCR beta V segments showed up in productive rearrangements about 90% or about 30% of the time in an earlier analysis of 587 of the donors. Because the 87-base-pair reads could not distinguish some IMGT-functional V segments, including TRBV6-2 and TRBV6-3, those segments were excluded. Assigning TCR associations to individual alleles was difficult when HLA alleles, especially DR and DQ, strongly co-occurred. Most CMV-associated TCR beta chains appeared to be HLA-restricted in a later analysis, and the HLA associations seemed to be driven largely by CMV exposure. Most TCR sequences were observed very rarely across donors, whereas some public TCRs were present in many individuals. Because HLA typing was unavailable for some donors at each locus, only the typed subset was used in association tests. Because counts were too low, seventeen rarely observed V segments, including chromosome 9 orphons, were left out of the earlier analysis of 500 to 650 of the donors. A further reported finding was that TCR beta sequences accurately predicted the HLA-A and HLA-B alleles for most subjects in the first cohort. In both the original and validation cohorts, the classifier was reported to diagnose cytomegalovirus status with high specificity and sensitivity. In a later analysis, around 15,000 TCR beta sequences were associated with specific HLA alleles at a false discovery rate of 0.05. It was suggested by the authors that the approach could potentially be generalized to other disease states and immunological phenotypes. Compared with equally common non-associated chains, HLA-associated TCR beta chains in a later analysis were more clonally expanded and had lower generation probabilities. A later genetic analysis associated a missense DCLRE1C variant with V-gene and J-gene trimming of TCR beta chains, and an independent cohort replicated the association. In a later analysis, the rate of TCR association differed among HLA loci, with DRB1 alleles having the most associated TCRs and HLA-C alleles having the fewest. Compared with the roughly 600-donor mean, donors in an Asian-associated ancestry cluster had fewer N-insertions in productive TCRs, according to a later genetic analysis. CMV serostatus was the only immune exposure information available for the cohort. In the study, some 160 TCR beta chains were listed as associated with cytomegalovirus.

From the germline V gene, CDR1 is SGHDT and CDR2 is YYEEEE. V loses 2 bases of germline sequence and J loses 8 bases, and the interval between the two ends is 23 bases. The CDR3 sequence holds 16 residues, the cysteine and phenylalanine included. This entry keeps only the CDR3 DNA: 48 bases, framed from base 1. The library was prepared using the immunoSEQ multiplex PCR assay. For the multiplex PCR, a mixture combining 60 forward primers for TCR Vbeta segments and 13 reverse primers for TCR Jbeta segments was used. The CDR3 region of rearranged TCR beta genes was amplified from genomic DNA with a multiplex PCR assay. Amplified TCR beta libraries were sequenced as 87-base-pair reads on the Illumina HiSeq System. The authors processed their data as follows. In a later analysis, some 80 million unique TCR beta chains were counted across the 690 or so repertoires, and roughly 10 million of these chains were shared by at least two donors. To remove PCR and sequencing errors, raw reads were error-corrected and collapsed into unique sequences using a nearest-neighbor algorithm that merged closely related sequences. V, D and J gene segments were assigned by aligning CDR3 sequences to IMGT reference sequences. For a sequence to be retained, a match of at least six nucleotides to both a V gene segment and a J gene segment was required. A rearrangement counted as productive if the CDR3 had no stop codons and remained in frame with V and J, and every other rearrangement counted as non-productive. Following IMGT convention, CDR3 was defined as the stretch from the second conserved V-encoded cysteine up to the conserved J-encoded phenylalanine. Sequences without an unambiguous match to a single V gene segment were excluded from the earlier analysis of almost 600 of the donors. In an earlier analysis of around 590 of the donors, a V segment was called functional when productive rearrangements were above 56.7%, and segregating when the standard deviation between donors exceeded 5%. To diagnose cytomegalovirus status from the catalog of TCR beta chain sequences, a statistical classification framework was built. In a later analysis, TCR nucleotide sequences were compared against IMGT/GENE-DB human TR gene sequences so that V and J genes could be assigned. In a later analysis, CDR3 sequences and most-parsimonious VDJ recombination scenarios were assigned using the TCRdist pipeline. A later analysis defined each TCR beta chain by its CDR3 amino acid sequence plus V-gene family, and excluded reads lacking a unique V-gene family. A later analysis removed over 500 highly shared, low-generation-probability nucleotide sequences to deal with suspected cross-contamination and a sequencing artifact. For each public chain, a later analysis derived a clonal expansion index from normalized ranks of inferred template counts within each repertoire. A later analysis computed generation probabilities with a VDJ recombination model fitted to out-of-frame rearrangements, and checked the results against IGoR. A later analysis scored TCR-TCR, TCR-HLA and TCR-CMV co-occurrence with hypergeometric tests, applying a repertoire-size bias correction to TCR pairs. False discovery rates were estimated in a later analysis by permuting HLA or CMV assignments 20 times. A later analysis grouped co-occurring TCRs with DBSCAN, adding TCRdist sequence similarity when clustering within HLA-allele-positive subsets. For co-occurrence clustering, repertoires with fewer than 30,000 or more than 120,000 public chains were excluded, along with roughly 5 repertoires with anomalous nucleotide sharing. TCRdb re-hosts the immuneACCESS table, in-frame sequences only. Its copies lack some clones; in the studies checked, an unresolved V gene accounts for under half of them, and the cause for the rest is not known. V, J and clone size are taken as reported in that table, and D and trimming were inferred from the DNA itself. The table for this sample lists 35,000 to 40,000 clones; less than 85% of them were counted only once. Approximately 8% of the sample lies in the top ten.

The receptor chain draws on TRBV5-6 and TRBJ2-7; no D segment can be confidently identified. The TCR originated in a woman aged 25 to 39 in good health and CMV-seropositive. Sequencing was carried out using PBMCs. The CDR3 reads CASSFPHFVEEHKQYF. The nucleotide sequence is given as TGTGCCAGCAGCTTTCCCCACTTTGTTGAGGAGCACAAGCAGTACTTC.